The 22 T cell receptor beta chains given below trace back to one sample, sequenced in a study of blood T cells in healthy people across ages. A J-beta primer mix and a sample-barcoded 5' primer were used in a second PCR of roughly 6 to 12 cycles. TCRdb itself ran the 5' RACE reads through MiXCR, one entry per CDR3 protein. The sample lists some 1.8 million distinct CDR3 sequences; roughly two fifths were seen once. The sequenced sample was blood. The receptor set was obtained from a human donor in good health.

This clonotype was seen only a few times. The chain recombines TRBV29-1 with TRBJ2-2; TRBD2 matches 11 bases. Germline CDR1 is SQVTM and CDR2 is ANQGSEA. The CDR3 runs to 17 residues. V was clipped by 5 bases and J by 3 bases; unmatched bases: 11. The CDR3 sequence is CSVLQASGGIYTGELFF. CDR3 sequence (DNA): TGCAGCGTTCTTCAGGCTAGCGGGGGGATATACACCGGGGAGCTGTTTTTT.

A single count supports this clonotype. The V gene is TRBV6-5, the J gene TRBJ1-1; D unclear. V was shortened by 5 bases and J by 6 bases, with 10 bases between the two germline ends. The CDR3 consists of 12 residues. CDR1 MNHEY and CDR2 SVGAGI come from the germline V gene. The CDR3 DNA reads TGTGCCAGCAGTACCACTCCTCCTGAAGCTTTCTTT. Its protein product is CASSTTPPEAFF.

In this sample, this clonotype turned up many times. The chain recombines TRBV29-1 with TRBJ2-5; unclear D gene. Looked up from germline, CDR1 is SQVTM and CDR2 is ANQGSEA. The germline V and J ends were trimmed by 2 bases and 1 base, with 17 bases remaining between them. CDR3 length: 16 residues. The CDR3, as DNA: TGCAGCGTTGAAACGGACGTTGGGCGACCCCAAGAGACCCAGTACTTC. The encoded protein is CSVETDVGRPQETQYF. Using reference TRBV29-1 and TRBJ2-5 for the parts outside the CDR3, the full variable domain is SAVISQKPSRDICQRGTSLTIQCQVDSQVTMMFWYRQQPGQSLTLIATANQGSEATYESGFVIDKFPISRPNLTFSTLTVSNMSPEDSSIYLCSVETDVGRPQETQYFGPGTRLLVL.

This clonotype was found a few times. This chain connects TRBV6-5 to TRBJ1-2; D is perhaps TRBD1 (5 bases). The length of the CDR3 is 15 residues. CDR1 MNHEY and CDR2 SVGAGI come from the germline V gene. V gave up 7 bases and J gave up 3 bases, with 18 bases separating them. CDR3 protein: CASNRGGKVDYGYTF. DNA of the CDR3: TGTGCCAGCAACCGCGGGGGGAAGGTCGACTATGGCTACACCTTC.

V and J are TRBV29-1 and TRBJ1-2; unclear D gene. V lost 1 base and J lost 6, with 12 bases in between. The CDR3 covers 13 residues. The V gene's germline CDR1 is SQVTM and CDR2 ANQGSEA. CDR3 protein: CSVEGVMDHGYTF. CDR3 nucleotides: TGCAGCGTTGAAGGGGTTATGGATCATGGCTACACCTTC.

This clonotype has more than one count but fewer than ten. The CDR3 here is CSALSFYNEQFF. In DNA form, the CDR3 reads TGCAGCGCGCTAAGTTTCTACAATGAGCAGTTCTTC. The chain combines TRBV29-1 with TRBJ2-1; D unclear. V lost 7 bases to trimming and J lost 3 bases, with 10 bases between them. CDR3 length: 12 residues. Per the germline V gene, CDR1 is SQVTM and CDR2 is ANQGSEA.

This clonotype was detected a few times. This sequence joins TRBV5-4 and TRBJ2-1, with D hard to call. There are 13 residues in the CDR3. Germline V CDR1 and CDR2: SGHNT, YYREEE (reference sequence). With 0 bases removed from V and 6 bases from J, the gap between germline ends came to 7 bases. Here the CDR3 reads CASSLVSTNEQFF. In nucleotides, the CDR3 is TGTGCCAGCAGCTTGGTGTCGACCAATGAGCAGTTCTTC.

Only one count was recorded for this clonotype. The chain recombines TRBV5-1 with TRBJ2-3, with 11 nucleotides matching TRBD2. With 1 base clipped from V and 2 bases from J, the junction kept 9 bases outside the gene matches. The CDR3 contains 18 residues. Germline V CDR1 and CDR2: SGHRS, YFSETQ. The CDR3 DNA follows: TGCGCCAGCAGCTTGCCGGGACTAGCGGCCACTAACACAGATACGCAGTATTTT. Its translation: CASSLPGLAATNTDTQYF. The full variable domain, in which reference TRBV5-1 and TRBJ2-3 provide the parts outside the CDR3, is KAGVTQTPRYLIKTRGQQVTLSCSPISGHRSVSWYQQTPGQGLQFLFEYFSETQRNKGNFPGRFSGRQFSNSRSEMNVSTLELGDSALYLCASSLPGLAATNTDTQYFGPGTRLTVL.

The chain carries TRBV7-2 and TRBJ2-2; 9 bases map to TRBD1. Germline V gene lookup returns CDR1 SGHTA and CDR2 FQGNSA. The CDR3 is 15 residues long. Trimming removed 6 bases from V and 3 bases from J; junction bases left unmatched: 5. As DNA, the CDR3 is TGTGCCAGCAGACCCGGGACAGGGCACACCGGGGAGCTGTTTTTT. It is translated as CASRPGTGHTGELFF.

The gene calls are TRBV20-1 and TRBJ1-2, with D perhaps matching TRBD1 (5 bases). Germline V lookup: CDR1 DFQATT, CDR2 SNEGSKA (reference sequence). The CDR3 is made up of 13 amino acids. Between the trimmed V and J ends, which lost 6 bases and 3 bases, there was a span of 14 bases. CDR3: CSANRDLDYGYTF. CDR3 in DNA: TGCAGTGCAAACCGGGACCTGGACTATGGCTACACCTTC.

The rearrangement links TRBV5-1 to TRBJ2-5, with D perhaps matching TRBD2 (5 bases). The DNA end favors TRBJ2-7, so the J call may be wrong. Per germline, CDR1 SGHRS and CDR2 YFSETQ. The CDR3 has 15 residues. The CDR3 reads CASSGYGVFLYEQYF. The CDR3 nucleotides are TGCGCCAGCAGCGGGTACGGGGTCTTCCTCTACGAGCAGTACTTC.

This clonotype appeared many times. The rearrangement joins TRBV20-1 to TRBJ2-7, with D perhaps matching TRBD1 (6 bases). Trimming shortened V by 3 bases and J by 2 bases, and 11 bases separated the two germline ends. The germline V gene encodes CDR1 DFQATT and CDR2 SNEGSKA (reference sequence). The CDR3 extends over 13 amino acids. Here the CDR3 DNA reads TGCAGTGCTAGCCAGGGGTCTGCCTACGAGCAGTACTTC. Translating gives CSASQGSAYEQYF.

The chain joins TRBV12-3 or TRBV12-4 to TRBJ2-7; a weak D match, TRBD2 (6 bases). This CDR3 contains 15 residues. V lost 4 bases, J lost 0 bases, and 13 bases lay in between. The CDR3 sequence is CASSYGTHSSYEQYF. DNA of the CDR3: TGTGCCAGCAGTTACGGGACTCACAGCTCCTACGAGCAGTACTTC.

This clonotype was observed a handful of times. The V call is TRBV5-8, the J call TRBJ2-5; 7 bases align to TRBD1. The CDR3 length is 14 residues. J lost 4 bases, V lost 3 bases, and 6 bases had no gene match. The germline gives CDR1 SGHTS, CDR2 YDEGEE. CDR3 protein: CASSSRRDRETQYF. The CDR3 nucleotides are TGTGCCAGCAGCTCCCGCCGGGACAGAGAGACCCAGTACTTC.

This clonotype was detected ten times or more. The chain links TRBV20-1 to TRBJ2-1, with D possibly matching TRBD2 (6 bases). CDR1 and CDR2 (germline): DFQATT, SNEGSKA (reference sequence). This CDR3 has 14 residues. Trimming removed 0 bases at V and 10 bases at J, with 16 bases between. The CDR3 region is CSARDRVGREEQFF. The CDR3 nucleotides are TGCAGTGCTAGAGATCGGGTGGGCCGGGAGGAGCAGTTCTTC.

This clonotype turned up a few times. The chain is built from TRBV5-1 and TRBJ1-2; D perhaps matches TRBD1 (6 bases). The CDR3 has 15 amino acids. V was cut by 3 bases and J by 5 bases, with 17 bases left in between. CDR1 and CDR2 from the germline V gene are SGHRS and YFSETQ. The CDR3 DNA is TGCGCCAGCAGCTGGAACCTCCGACAGGATTATGGCTACACCTTC. Protein sequence: CASSWNLRQDYGYTF.

This chain connects TRBV20-1 to TRBJ2-1, with TRBD1 matching over 9 bases. V lost 6 bases and J lost 10; bases outside the gene matches: 16. The CDR3 loop spans 15 amino acids. CDR1 DFQATT and CDR2 SNEGSKA come from the germline V gene (reference sequence). The CDR3 coding sequence is TGCAGTGCCCGCGAACCGGGACAGGGTACATGGGAGCAGTTCTTC. Its protein is CSAREPGQGTWEQFF.

This clonotype was recorded a few times. The chain joins TRBV13 to TRBJ1-5; D not certain. The CDR3 has 13 residues. Trimming took off 0 bases at V and 6 bases at J, with 6 bases between the two ends. From germline, CDR1 is PRHDT and CDR2 FYEKMQ (reference sequence). The CDR3 sequence: CASSLGHGQPQHF. CDR3 in DNA: TGTGCCAGCAGCTTAGGCCATGGTCAGCCCCAGCATTTT.

This clonotype was detected only once. Here the CDR3 reads CASSLNRVVSAEQFF. CDR3 coding DNA: TGTGCCAGCAGCTTAAACAGGGTAGTATCGGCTGAGCAGTTCTTC. V and J are TRBV7-2 and TRBJ2-1; weak D call: TRBD1 (6 bases). The V gene lost 2 bases and the J gene lost 9 bases, with 17 bases spanning the gap. Germline-derived CDR1 and CDR2 are SGHTA and FQGNSA. This CDR3 is 15 amino acids long.

This sequence joins TRBV12-3 or TRBV12-4 and TRBJ1-2; tentative D call: TRBD1 (6 bases). Trimming took off 10 bases at V and 7 bases at J, with 19 bases between the two ends. The CDR3 extends over 13 amino acids. The CDR3 nucleotides are TGTGCCATCAACGTCCCTACAGGGCCTGGCTACACCTTC. As protein: CAINVPTGPGYTF.

The rearrangement joins TRBV4-1 to TRBJ2-5; 8 nucleotides match TRBD2. CDR1 and CDR2 (germline): MGHRA, YSYEKL. J was trimmed by 5 bases and V by 0 bases; bases with no gene match: 8. The CDR3 length is 16 residues. The DNA for the CDR3 is TGCGCCAGCAGCCAAGATTCCGACGGGAGGGTGGAGACCCAGTACTTC. Amino acids: CASSQDSDGRVETQYF.

A note on this clonotype: The junction departs from germline at one end; a sequencing error may be responsible. The rearrangement joins TRBV7-9 to TRBJ2-1; the D gene is possibly TRBD2 (5 bases). Germline V lookup: CDR1 SEHNR, CDR2 FQNEAQ (reference sequence). The CDR3 has 13 amino acids. DNA of the CDR3: TGTGTCAGCAGCCCACACGGGGAAAATGAGCAGTTCTTC. Its translation: CVSSPHGENEQFF.